This entry lists 29 T cell receptor beta chains sequenced from one sample in a study of T cells in women clearing cervical HPV infection (dated by TCRdb to 2017 to 2018). The method was the immunoSEQ multiplex PCR assay. Sourced from immuneACCESS, this table was stored by TCRdb with only in-frame sequences that have V and J called. A share of the clones is absent; for the studies checked, an unresolved V gene accounts for under half, and the remainder has no known explanation. For this sample, the table gives over 30,000 clones. Approximately 3.7% of the sample is held by the ten biggest clonotypes. The sample taken for sequencing was blood buffy coat. These receptors were obtained from a woman between 18 and 69 years old with a cervical HPV16 infection that either progressed to CIN3+ or cleared (not recorded which).

On this clone: Read coverage stops 3 residues before the CDR3 terminus; the germline J gene supplies the remainder. The rearrangement uses TRBV6-2 or TRBV6-3 and TRBJ2-1; TRBD2 agrees at 15 bases. V shed 6 bases and J 7 bases; nucleotides not matched to a gene: 1. The CDR3 runs 14 residues. Germline CDR1 MNHEY, CDR2 SVGEGT. CDR3 bases read: TGTGCCAGCAGGGGACTAGCGGGAGGTAATGAG. Translated: CASRGLAGGNE. The entire CDR3 is CASRGLAGGNEQFF.

Regarding this clone: The CDR3 end is not reached by the read, which stops 3 residues before it; the germline J gene fills it in. Other DNA sequences within the sample encode an identical CDR3. This rearrangement joins TRBV5-1 to TRBJ2-1; 9 bases agree with TRBD2. CDR1 and CDR2 (germline): SGHRS, YFSETQ. CDR3 size: 15 residues. V dropped 0 bases and J dropped 4; count of bases not matched to a gene: 2. CDR3 sequence reads: CASSLAAGGYNEQFF. CDR3 DNA (partial): TGCGCCAGCAGCTTGGCGGCGGGAGGGTACAATGAG.

Its frequency marks this clone as medium-sized. The read ends 3 residues early relative to the CDR3; the germline J gene fills the gap. The chain joins TRBV7-9 to TRBJ2-1; D is perhaps TRBD2 (5 bases). Germline CDR1 reads SEHNR; CDR2 reads FQNEAQ (reference sequence). Trimming took off 5 bases at V and 2 bases at J, with 13 bases between the two ends. The CDR3 totals 15 residues. The DNA read from the CDR3 is TGTGCCAGCAGCCGGACGTACGGGGCCTACAATGAG. This translates into CASSRTYGAYNE. The entire CDR3 protein is CASSRTYGAYNEQFF.

As to this clone: The read ends 3 residues early relative to the CDR3; the germline J gene fills the gap. The chain recombines TRBV10-1 with TRBJ2-3; TRBD1 matches at 7 bases. V gave up 3 bases and J gave up 0 bases; unmatched junction bases: 6. Per the germline V gene, CDR1 is WNHNN and CDR2 is SYGVQD (reference sequence). This CDR3 has 16 residues. This CDR3 reads CASSEGTEVSTDTQYF. The part of the CDR3 DNA that was read is TGCGCCAGCAGTGAAGGGACAGAAGTTAGCACAGATACG.

In the case of this clone: The DNA ends 3 residues before the CDR3 does, and the rest of the CDR3 is filled in from the germline J gene. The chain is built from TRBV19 and TRBJ2-1; maybe TRBD1 (5 bases). Germline assignment: CDR1 LNHDA and CDR2 SQIVND (reference sequence). The CDR3 totals 17 residues. Trimming removed 6 bases at V and 4 bases at J, with 22 bases between. The CDR3 reads CASSTSLWGRGYNEQFF. CDR3 bases read: TGTGCCAGTAGCACTTCCTTGTGGGGAAGGGGTTACAATGAG.

Remarks on this clone: The CDR3 extends 3 residues past the end of the read, so its final part is completed from the germline J gene. The rearrangement uses TRBV5-1 and TRBJ1-5; possibly TRBD1 for D (5 bases). The germline V and J ends were trimmed by 0 bases and 3 bases, with 10 bases remaining between them. The germline V gene encodes CDR1 SGHRS and CDR2 YFSETQ. This CDR3 region has 15 residues. The CDR3 protein is CASSLDPGNNQPQHF. Incomplete CDR3 DNA: TGCGCCAGCAGCTTGGATCCAGGGAACAATCAGCCC. The complete variable domain, with remaining parts taken from reference TRBV5-1 and TRBJ1-5, reads KAGVTQTPRYLIKTRGQQVTLSCSPISGHRSVSWYQQTPGQGLQFLFEYFSETQRNKGNFPGRFSGRQFSNSRSEMNVSTLELGDSALYLCASSLDPGNNQPQHFGDGTRLSIL.

This clone is classed as medium-sized by frequency. The CDR3 end is not reached by the read, which stops 3 residues before it; the germline J gene fills it in. The sample carries other DNA sequences with the same CDR3. This chain connects TRBV20-1 to TRBJ2-5, with 12 bases fitting TRBD2. Looked up from germline, CDR1 is DFQATT and CDR2 is SNEGSKA (reference sequence). V lost 2 bases to trimming and J lost 5 bases; unmatched junction nucleotides: 3. The CDR3 is made up of 14 amino acids. The CDR3 protein is CSARLAGGRETQYF. The CDR3 bases that were read are TGCAGTGCTAGACTAGCGGGGGGGCGTGAGACC.

The DNA read from the CDR3 is TGTGCCACCAGTGAGGCAGGGGTGGTAGCAGATACG. Encoded protein: CATSEAGVVADT. The complete CDR3 reads CATSEAGVVADTQYF. The rearrangement uses TRBV24-1 and TRBJ2-3; D perhaps matches TRBD1 (6 bases). The read gets to within 3 residues of the CDR3 end, and the germline J gene fills in the rest. This CDR3 is built from 15 residues. CDR1 KGHDR and CDR2 SFDVKD come from the germline V gene. Trimming stripped 4 bases from V and 4 bases from J, with 14 bases between.

Turning to this clone: A junction boundary mismatches the germline segment, possibly from a read error. CDR3 DNA, as far as it was read: TGCGCCAGCAGCTTCAAAAAGCTAGAGATCCCCTACGAG. Its protein is CASSFKKLEIPYE. The complete CDR3 protein is CASSFKKLEIPYEQYF. The V gene is TRBV4-2, the J gene TRBJ2-7; D not resolved. Coverage ceases 3 residues before the CDR3 finishes, and the germline J gene fills in the end. The CDR3 runs to 16 residues. The germline V gene has CDR1 LGHNA and CDR2 YNFKEQ.

Concerning this clone: Read coverage stops 3 residues before the CDR3 terminus; the germline J gene supplies the remainder. The chain combines TRBV20-1 with TRBJ2-2; TRBD1 matches at 7 bases. Germline CDR1 reads DFQATT; CDR2 reads SNEGSKA (reference sequence). This CDR3 contains 16 residues. The part of the CDR3 DNA that was read is TGCAGTGCTAGAGGCTTCGGGACAGACCTTAATTCACCG. This encodes CSARGFGTDLNSP. The whole CDR3 reads CSARGFGTDLNSPLFF.

About this clone: The read ends 3 residues early relative to the CDR3; the germline J gene fills the gap. The chain combines TRBV6-2 or TRBV6-3 with TRBJ2-3; TRBD2 might be the D (7 bases). Germline V gene data show CDR1 as MNHEY and CDR2 as SVGEGT. V was shortened by 7 bases and J by 3 bases, with 17 bases between the two germline ends. CDR3 length equals 15 residues. The DNA read from the CDR3 is TGTGCCAGCACTGCAGGGGACTACCTAACAGATACG. It translates to CASTAGDYLTDT. In full, the CDR3 reads CASTAGDYLTDTQYF.

Regarding this clone: The read finishes 3 residues shy of the CDR3 end, and the germline J gene is used to complete it. The rearrangement uses TRBV20-1 and TRBJ2-3, with D uncertain. Germline V gene sequence: CDR1 DFQATT, CDR2 SNEGSKA (reference sequence). CDR3 length: 14 amino acids. Trimming took 1 base from V and 0 from J, leaving 8 bases between them. The CDR3 reads CSARGVTSTDTQYF. CDR3 bases read: TGCAGTGCTAGAGGTGTCACAAGCACAGATACG.

Turning to this clone: The sequence runs out 3 residues before the end of the CDR3; the remainder is reconstructed from the germline J gene. The chain joins TRBV18 to TRBJ1-2; 7 bases map to TRBD1. The CDR3 runs 15 residues. Germline V gene data show CDR1 as KGHSH and CDR2 as LQKENI. With V trimmed by 0 bases and J by 4 bases, 5 bases remained unmatched. CDR3 bases read: TGTGCCAGCTCACCACCGAGGGGGCACAGCTATGGC. It encodes CASSPPRGHSYG. The full CDR3 is CASSPPRGHSYGYTF.

Details on this clone: Coverage ceases 3 residues before the CDR3 finishes, and the germline J gene fills in the end. The chain recombines TRBV20-1 with TRBJ2-7, with 8 bases that match TRBD2. V lost 5 bases and J lost 6; bases outside the gene matches: 12. This CDR3 is built from 14 residues. From germline, CDR1 is DFQATT and CDR2 SNEGSKA (reference sequence). The CDR3 loop reads CSALTGTRVSEQYF. The covered CDR3 bases are TGCAGTGCTTTGACCGGGACTAGAGTCAGCGAG.

CDR3 DNA (partial): TGTGCCAGCACCCCAGGCTGGGCTGGGGCCAACGTC. This gives the protein CASTPGWAGANV. Given in full, the CDR3 is CASTPGWAGANVLTF. The chain couples TRBV2 to TRBJ2-6; D is undetermined. The CDR3 end lies 3 residues beyond the end of the read and is filled in from the germline J gene. Germline CDR1 and CDR2: SNHLY and FYNNEI. The CDR3 runs to 15 residues. Trimming stripped 7 bases from V and 2 bases from J, with 12 bases between.

To note about this clone: The sequenced fragment ends 3 residues before the CDR3 boundary, so the rest is inferred from the germline J gene. J is TRBJ2-7 and V is TRBV6-1; 7 nucleotides agree with TRBD1. Per germline, CDR1 MNHNS and CDR2 SASEGT. The ends lost 3 bases at V and 0 bases at J; junction bases unmatched: 2. This CDR3 spans 14 amino acids. This CDR3 is CASSDRQGSYEQYF. The DNA read from the CDR3 is TGTGCCAGCAGTGATAGACAGGGCTCCTACGAG.

Details on this clone: The observed sequence ends 3 residues before the CDR3 terminus, with the missing tail filled in from the germline J gene. The rearrangement joins TRBV6-2 or TRBV6-3 to TRBJ1-2; D is unclear. CDR3 length: 16 amino acids. CDR1 is MNHEY and CDR2 is SVGEGT in the germline V gene. V was cut by 0 bases and J by 7 bases, with 18 bases left in between. CDR3 sequence: CASSYSSGRRASGYTF. The part of the CDR3 DNA that was read is TGTGCCAGCAGTTACTCCTCAGGACGGCGGGCCTCTGGC.

The CDR3 spells CASSYRQGARQPQYF. CDR3 bases read: TGTGCCAGCAGTTACAGACAGGGGGCCCGTCAGCCG. The V gene is TRBV6-2 or TRBV6-3, the J gene TRBJ2-3, with 10 bases that match TRBD1. With the read ending 3 residues before the CDR3 end, the germline J gene is used to fill in that end. The CDR3 has 15 amino acids. The germline V gene has CDR1 MNHEY and CDR2 SVGEGT.

As for this clone: The CDR3 end is not reached by the read, which stops 3 residues before it; the germline J gene fills it in. The genes are TRBV12-3 or TRBV12-4 and TRBJ2-4; D is uncertain. CDR3 length: 14 amino acids. Trimming took off 2 bases at V and 8 bases at J, with 13 bases between the two ends. The CDR3 DNA, read in part, is TGTGCCAGCAGTTTACTAGGATTCGAAGACATT. It yields the protein CASSLLGFEDI. The whole CDR3 protein reads CASSLLGFEDIQYF.

Note on this clone: The CDR3 goes on 3 residues after the read ends, and that part is filled in from the germline J gene. The V gene is TRBV7-2, the J gene TRBJ2-6; D possibly uses TRBD1 or TRBD2 (5 bases each). CDR1 and CDR2 from the germline V gene are SGHTA and FQGNSA. With 0 bases removed from V and 5 bases from J, the gap between germline ends came to 17 bases. There are 18 residues in the CDR3. CDR3 DNA (partial): TGTGCCAGCAGCTTAGCGAGGGGATGGCACGTATGGGCCAACGTC. It translates to CASSLARGWHVWANV. The full CDR3 sequence reads CASSLARGWHVWANVLTF.

Note on this clone: The CDR3 end is not reached by the read, which stops 3 residues before it; the germline J gene fills it in. The V gene is TRBV5-4, the J gene TRBJ2-1; weak D call: TRBD2 (6 bases). Per germline, CDR1 SGHNT and CDR2 YYREEE (reference sequence). With 0 bases removed from V and 9 bases from J, the gap between germline ends came to 10 bases. This CDR3 comprises 13 residues. The CDR3 sequence: CASSLGRGGEQFF. CDR3 bases read: TGTGCCAGCAGCTTGGGGAGGGGAGGTGAG.

On this clone itself: With the read ending 3 residues before the CDR3 end, the germline J gene is used to fill in that end. V is TRBV2 and J is TRBJ1-2; D call uncertain. Trimming removed 2 bases at V and 7 bases at J, with 14 bases between. The CDR3 loop spans 14 amino acids. Germline assignment: CDR1 SNHLY and CDR2 FYNNEI. CDR3 loop: CASSETRTAFGYTF. The sequenced CDR3 bases are TGTGCCAGCAGTGAAACCCGGACTGCTTTTGGC.

On this clone: The read ends 3 residues before the CDR3 terminus; that terminus is restored from the germline J gene. This chain links TRBV28 with TRBJ1-1; the D gene is possibly TRBD1 (6 bases). This CDR3 region has 18 residues. Per the germline V gene, CDR1 is MDHEN and CDR2 is SYDVKM. Trimming stripped 6 bases from V and 1 base from J, with 24 bases between. Here the CDR3 reads CASRPGQTVGGENTEAFF. The CDR3 DNA, read in part, is TGTGCCAGCAGGCCCGGACAGACCGTCGGTGGGGAGAACACTGAA.

As to this clone: The sequence runs out 3 residues before the end of the CDR3; the remainder is reconstructed from the germline J gene. The chain links TRBV7-9 to TRBJ2-5; possibly TRBD1 for D (6 bases). V was clipped by 5 bases and J by 2 bases, with 12 bases between them. Per the germline V gene, CDR1 is SEHNR and CDR2 is FQNEAQ (reference sequence). The CDR3 extends over 14 amino acids. The DNA read from the CDR3 is TGTGCCAGCAGCCCGGGACATCTACAAGAGACC. Its protein is CASSPGHLQET. The full CDR3 sequence reads CASSPGHLQETQYF.

With regard to this clone: The DNA ends 3 residues before the CDR3 does, and the rest of the CDR3 is filled in from the germline J gene. V usage is TRBV5-6 and J usage is TRBJ1-1; no firm D call. Germline V gene data show CDR1 as SGHDT and CDR2 as YYEEEE. This CDR3 contains 13 residues. The CDR3 DNA, read in part, is TGTGCCAGCAGCGATCCCACCGGGGAAGAA. It yields the protein CASSDPTGEE. The full CDR3 protein reads CASSDPTGEEAFF.

A word on this clone: The CDR3 end lies 3 residues beyond the end of the read and is filled in from the germline J gene. The chain uses TRBV19 and TRBJ2-7; weak D call: TRBD2 (5 bases). Germline V gene data show CDR1 as LNHDA and CDR2 as SQIVND (reference sequence). Deletions cut 4 bases from V and 0 bases from J, with 10 bases between. The CDR3 is 14 residues long. The CDR3 spells CASSTKRSSYEQYF. CDR3 DNA (partial): TGTGCCAGTAGTACCAAGCGGAGCTCCTACGAG. The whole variable domain, remainder taken from reference TRBV19 and TRBJ2-7, is DGGITQSPKYLFRKEGQNVTLSCEQNLNHDAMYWYRQDPGQGLRLIYYSQIVNDFQKGDIAEGYSVSREKKESFPLTVTSAQKNPTAFYLCASSTKRSSYEQYFGPGTRLTVT.

The sequenced CDR3 bases are TGTGCCAGCAGCGCACCGGACGGCGGGGGGGCTTGGGATGAG. Amino acids: CASSAPDGGGAWDE. The whole CDR3 sequence reads CASSAPDGGGAWDEQFF. This chain joins TRBV9 and TRBJ2-1, with 9 bases identical to TRBD2. The sequence runs out 3 residues before the end of the CDR3; the remainder is reconstructed from the germline J gene. Germline V gene sequence: CDR1 SGDLS, CDR2 YYNGEE. The CDR3 spans 17 residues. V was pared by 3 bases and J by 8 bases, with 15 bases of the junction left unmatched.

For this clone: The observed sequence ends 3 residues before the CDR3 terminus, with the missing tail filled in from the germline J gene. This sequence joins TRBV7-9 and TRBJ2-7, with TRBD1 matching 8 bases. Germline values: CDR1 SEHNR, CDR2 FQNEAQ (reference sequence). The CDR3 spans 14 residues. Trimming removed 5 bases from V and 5 bases from J; junction bases left unmatched: 8. CDR3 amino acids: CASSPSYRGDEQYF. CDR3 DNA (partial): TGTGCCAGCAGCCCATCATACAGGGGGGACGAG.

With respect to this clone: The sequenced fragment ends 3 residues before the CDR3 boundary, so the rest is inferred from the germline J gene. The chain employs TRBV2 and TRBJ2-2, with D possibly matching TRBD1 (6 bases). Germline assignment: CDR1 SNHLY and CDR2 FYNNEI. CDR3 length equals 14 residues. V lost 6 bases and J 3 bases, leaving 11 bases between the germline ends. The CDR3 spells CASRPDSYTGELFF. Partial CDR3 DNA: TGTGCCAGCAGACCGGACAGCTACACCGGGGAG.